This T cell receptor beta chain was documented in a study of cytomegalovirus exposure and HLA in healthy donors. Primers for the PCR totalled 60 Vbeta and 13 Jbeta. Assay: immunoSEQ multiplex PCR; the TCRdb copy retains only in-frame clones and omits some. The sample carries roughly 170,000 clones, more than 80% recorded once. The trim removed 2 bases at V and 0 bases at J, leaving 7 bases unmatched. The germline gives CDR1 SGHTA, CDR2 FQGTGA. The CDR3 length is 19 residues. Input material: PBMCs. This receptor was taken from a woman between 18 and 29 years old in good health and CMV-seronegative. The chain combines TRBV7-3 with TRBJ2-6; TRBD1 matches 10 bases. The CDR3 DNA sequence: TGTGCCAGCAGCTTAGTCCGGGACAGGGGACTCTCTGGGGCCAACGTCCTGACTTTC. Protein: CASSLVRDRGLSGANVLTF.